A single sample is the source of the 6 T cell receptor beta chains below, sequenced in a study of CD8 T cells in ankylosing spondylitis. TCRdb reprocessed the 5' RACE reads via MiXCR and lists one record per CDR3 protein. Of about 360,000 distinct CDR3 sequences listed, 20% to 25% are singletons. Sequenced input: blood, either unsorted or a sorted T cell fraction (not recorded which). These receptors were collected from a male donor with ankylosing spondylitis or in good health (not recorded which).

V is TRBV5-5 and J is TRBJ2-7; D might be TRBD2 (5 bases). The CDR3 has 12 amino acids. CDR1 and CDR2 (germline): SGHKS, YYEKEE (reference sequence). Trimming took 2 bases from V and 5 from J, leaving 8 bases between them. The CDR3 loop reads CASSLWGDEQYF. DNA for the CDR3: TGTGCCAGCAGCTTATGGGGAGACGAGCAGTACTTC.

J is TRBJ2-7 and V is TRBV20-1; D is uncertain. The CDR3 extends over 12 amino acids. Germline assignment: CDR1 DFQATT and CDR2 SNEGSKA (reference sequence). V shed 6 bases and J shed 2 bases, with 11 bases lying between them. In DNA form, the CDR3 reads TGCAGTGCCCGAGGTGGGGCCTACGAGCAGTACTTC. Residues: CSARGGAYEQYF.

This clonotype showed up just a few times. The chain employs TRBV28 and TRBJ2-7; 9 nucleotides match TRBD1. CDR1 and CDR2 from the germline V gene are MDHEN and SYDVKM. This CDR3 is 14 amino acids long. The trim removed 3 bases at V and 5 bases at J, leaving 5 bases unmatched. CDR3 amino acids: CASSLTQGADEQYF. The CDR3 DNA is TGTGCCAGCAGTTTGACACAGGGGGCCGACGAGCAGTACTTC.

This clonotype was picked up a small number of times. The chain uses TRBV25-1 and TRBJ2-4, with D possibly matching TRBD2 (6 bases). Trimming left V 3 bases short and J 8 bases short, with 17 bases between. Germline V gene sequence: CDR1 MGHDK, CDR2 SYGVNS. The CDR3 length is 15 residues. The CDR3 DNA reads TGTGCCAGCAGTGAGAGTGCGGGACGGGGGTACATTCAGTACTTC. Amino acid sequence: CASSESAGRGYIQYF.

This sequence joins TRBV10-3 and TRBJ2-5; D not resolved. The CDR3 has 15 residues. In germline, CDR1 is ENHRY, CDR2 SYGVKD. Deletions cut 4 bases from V and 1 base from J, with 13 bases between. The CDR3 DNA sequence: TGTGCCATCAGTGCGGCGGACCCCCCCCAAGAGACCCAGTACTTC. It translates to CAISAADPPQETQYF.

The table lists this clonotype with a few counts. In DNA, the CDR3 is TGCGCCAGCAGTGAGTCGATTCAGGAGCCCTGGGAAACAGATACGCAGTATTTT. Translation: CASSESIQEPWETDTQYF. J is TRBJ2-3 and V is TRBV10-2; D not resolved. CDR3 length equals 18 residues. Germline-derived CDR1 and CDR2 are WSHSY and SAAADI. Trimming pared 0 bases from V and 3 bases from J, leaving 19 bases between.